The 11 T cell receptor beta chains presented below share a single source sample, sequenced in a study of human CD8 memory T cell subsets. The TCR beta sequencing libraries came from UMI-labeled 5' RACE. From the 5' RACE reads, TCRdb lists one entry per CDR3 protein and no DNA. This listing includes about 6,700 distinct CDR3 sequences. Sequenced input: CD8+ T cells from PBMCs. All receptors come from a human donor in good health.

The rearrangement uses TRBV24-1 and TRBJ2-1. In germline, CDR1 is KGHDR, CDR2 SFDVKD. This CDR3 has 14 amino acids. Here the CDR3 reads CATSSGDSYNEQFF.

In terms of frequency, this clonotype is medium-sized. The CDR3 sequence: CASSLGGYGYTF. The rearrangement links TRBV5-1 to TRBJ1-2. Germline V gene sequence: CDR1 SGHRS, CDR2 YFSETQ. The CDR3 is 12 amino acids.

Frequency places this clonotype as medium-sized. The rearrangement links TRBV5-1 to TRBJ2-1; TCRdb's D call of TRBD1 is untestable without DNA. The CDR3 consists of 14 residues. Germline V gives CDR1 SGHRS, CDR2 YFSETQ. The CDR3 sequence is CASREQGTYNEQFF. The full variable domain, its missing parts supplied by reference TRBV5-1 and TRBJ2-1, is KAGVTQTPRYLIKTRGQQVTLSCSPISGHRSVSWYQQTPGQGLQFLFEYFSETQRNKGNFPGRFSGRQFSNSRSEMNVSTLELGDSALYLCASREQGTYNEQFFGPGTRLTVL.

The chain couples TRBV10-2 to TRBJ2-7. The germline CDR1 and CDR2 sequences are WSHSY and SAAADI. This CDR3 has 13 amino acids. CDR3 in amino acids: CASSAQSPYEQYF.

The chain carries TRBV7-2 and TRBJ2-1. Per the germline V gene, CDR1 is SGHTA and CDR2 is FQGNSA. The CDR3 runs to 15 residues. The CDR3 loop reads CASSPSGRYYNEQFF.

The chain couples TRBV3-1 to TRBJ2-1; TCRdb's assignment of TRBD2 cannot be checked, as there is no DNA. Germline V gives CDR1 LGHDT, CDR2 YNNKEL (reference sequence). CDR3 size: 16 residues. The chain's CDR3 is CASSQDLGLVYNEQFF.

This chain links TRBV5-1 with TRBJ2-1; the TRBD1 assignment by TCRdb is unverifiable without DNA. In germline, CDR1 is SGHRS, CDR2 YFSETQ. The CDR3 runs 16 residues. CDR3 protein: CASSPQGGGSDNEQFF.

The gene calls are TRBV21-1 and TRBJ1-5; the TCRdb call, TRBD1, lacks DNA for checking. TRBV21-1 is a documented pseudogene. This CDR3 has 15 residues. Here the CDR3 reads CASSRARGVRQPQHF.

The chain uses TRBV28 and TRBJ2-1; as DNA is missing, the TRBD1 call by TCRdb cannot be tested. Germline V gives CDR1 MDHEN, CDR2 SYDVKM. The CDR3 length is 15 residues. The CDR3 here is CASSRGTGTYNEQFF.

This clonotype is called medium-sized (0.01 to 0.1%) based on its frequency. The rearrangement joins TRBV12-3 or TRBV12-4 to TRBJ2-7. The CDR3 extends over 12 amino acids. The CDR3 protein is CASSLVFYEQYF.

By frequency, this clonotype is medium-sized. The chain uses TRBV7-8 and TRBJ1-1. Germline assignment: CDR1 SGHVS and CDR2 FQNEAQ. This CDR3 comprises 14 residues. CDR3: CASSLEGIGTEAFF.